The entry below gives a single T cell receptor (beta chain) sequence along with its context. Measured with immunoSEQ multiplex PCR; TCRdb has only the in-frame clones, and not every one. The sample lists some 230,000 clones, around 89% occurring once. The sample originates from a study of blood T cell repertoires in COVID-19. CDR3 length equals 15 residues. The V gene end was trimmed by 4 bases and the J gene end by 11 bases; junction bases not matched to a gene: 15. The germline gives CDR1 SGDLS, CDR2 YYNGEE. The chain couples TRBV9 to TRBJ1-1; 9 bases line up with TRBD1. The source is a woman in her late teens or twenties in a cohort exposed to, infected with or recovered from COVID-19 (not recorded which). The source material was PBMCs or T cells enriched from blood (not recorded which). CDR3 bases: TGTGCCAGCAGCAGGAAACAGGGGGCGACCGCGGAGGCTTTCTTT. Translating it yields CASSRKQGATAEAFF.